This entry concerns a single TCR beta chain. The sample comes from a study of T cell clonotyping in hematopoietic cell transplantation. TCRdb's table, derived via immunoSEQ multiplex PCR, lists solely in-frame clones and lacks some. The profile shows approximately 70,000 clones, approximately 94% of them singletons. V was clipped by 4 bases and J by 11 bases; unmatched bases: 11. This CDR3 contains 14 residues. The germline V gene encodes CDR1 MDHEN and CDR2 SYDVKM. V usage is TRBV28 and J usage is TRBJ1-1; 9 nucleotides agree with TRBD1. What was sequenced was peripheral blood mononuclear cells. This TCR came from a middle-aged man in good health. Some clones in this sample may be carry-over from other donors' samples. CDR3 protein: CASSSAGTGISAFF. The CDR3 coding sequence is TGTGCCAGCAGTTCCGCCGGGACAGGGATAAGTGCTTTCTTT.